This T cell receptor (beta chain) originates from a study of blood T cell repertoires in COVID-19. On the study more broadly: Researchers got acute and convalescent COVID-19 samples from the United States, Italy and Spain. The analysed material was cDNA or gDNA that came from T cells, B-cell-depleted T cells, or PBMCs.

V lost 0 bases to trimming and J lost 1 base, with 17 bases between them. Germline V gives CDR1 SGHNT, CDR2 YENEEA. The CDR3 runs to 18 residues. Enrolled during active infection, Seattle patients were then followed longitudinally. Original processing notes: Amplifying reference gene primers gave estimates of nucleated cell counts. The assay was immunoSEQ multiplex PCR, and TCRdb's table has in-frame clones only and misses some. For V, J and clone size, that table is used; D and trimming come from the DNA. The sample holds 200,000 or so clones, 85% to 90% seen once. Sequenced sample: peripheral blood. The sequence was obtained from a person aged 65-85 years with COVID-19, enrolled during active disease. V usage is TRBV11-3 and J usage is TRBJ2-3; D possibly corresponds to TRBD2 (7 bases). CDR3 sequence reads: CASSLDKRDPGGTDTQYF. CDR3 nucleotide sequence: TGTGCCAGCAGCTTAGATAAGCGGGATCCAGGGGGCACAGATACGCAGTATTTT. Drawing the rest from reference TRBV11-3 and TRBJ2-3, the complete variable domain is EAGVVQSPRYKIIEKKQPVAFWCNPISGHNTLYWYLQNLGQGPELLIRYENEEAVDDSQLPKDRFSAERLKGVDSTLKIQPAELGDSAVYLCASSLDKRDPGGTDTQYFGPGTRLTVL.